The 6 T cell receptor beta chains below come from one sample, sequenced in a study of PD-1 blockade in classical Hodgkin lymphoma. Repertoires were generated with immunoSEQ multiplex PCR, while TCRdb's copy carries only in-frame clones and drops some. The table records tens of thousands of clones, 89% of them present only once. Brentuximab vedotin exposure varied among the patients, all of whom had relapsed after autologous stem cell transplantation. Sequenced here: peripheral blood mononuclear cells (PBMCs), sampled before the second cycle of nivolumab. All receptors derive from a human donor with classical Hodgkin lymphoma.

The chain is built from TRBV30 and TRBJ2-1, with D unclear. The ends were cut back, 0 bases at V and 0 bases at J, with 9 bases in the middle. Germline CDR1 is GTSNPN and CDR2 is SVGIG (reference sequence). CDR3 length: 15 residues. The CDR3 spells CAWSVPADSYNEQFF. CDR3 DNA sequence: TGTGCCTGGAGTGTACCGGCGGACTCCTACAATGAGCAGTTCTTC.

This clone has just a few counts. The CDR3 DNA follows: TGTGCCAGCAGCAACAGCCCCGGGGAGCTGTTTTTT. Protein sequence: CASSNSPGELFF. The rearrangement joins TRBV14 to TRBJ2-2; D is uncertain. Germline V gene sequence: CDR1 SGHDN, CDR2 FVKESK. The V end was cut by 5 bases, the J end by 6 bases, with 7 bases between. CDR3 length equals 12 residues.

The gene calls are TRBV27 and TRBJ2-1; no firm D call. CDR1 and CDR2 from the germline V gene are MNHEY and SMNVEV (reference sequence). The CDR3 contains 13 residues. The V and J ends lost 4 bases and 2 bases respectively, with 6 bases between them. CDR3: CASSSLAYNEQFF. As DNA, the CDR3 is TGTGCCAGCAGTTCTCTAGCCTACAATGAGCAGTTCTTC.

V gene TRBV6-1 combines with J gene TRBJ1-2; D is unresolved. Germline CDR1 MNHNS, CDR2 SASEGT. The ends were cut back, 3 bases at V and 1 base at J, with 12 bases in the middle. The length of the CDR3 is 15 residues. Here the CDR3 reads CASSDGPGGNYGYTF. DNA of the CDR3: TGTGCCAGCAGTGACGGTCCAGGAGGTAACTATGGCTACACCTTC.

J is TRBJ1-1 and V is TRBV27, with D hard to call. This CDR3 region has 13 residues. Per the germline V gene, CDR1 is MNHEY and CDR2 is SMNVEV (reference sequence). V lost 3 bases and J 8 bases, leaving 13 bases between the germline ends. As DNA, the CDR3 is TGTGCCAGCAGTTTCGGGCGCTTATCCGAAGCTTTCTTT. It specifies CASSFGRLSEAFF.

The chain combines TRBV20-1 with TRBJ2-1; no clear D. CDR1 and CDR2 from the germline V gene are DFQATT and SNEGSKA (reference sequence). The CDR3 is 11 residues long. The V end lost 4 bases, the J end lost 12 bases, and 13 bases lay between the germline ends. The CDR3 region is CSATLDGGQFF. CDR3 nucleotides: TGCAGTGCTACTCTGGACGGTGGGCAGTTCTTC.